This T cell receptor (beta chain) originates from a study of shared clonotypes between healthy human individuals. Whole-study findings and limits: Clonotypes shared by all four sorted-subset donors had higher generation probabilities than non-shared clonotypes. Among a handful of donors, about 5% of naive CD4 clonotypes were found in common. Sampling involved blood alone; tissue repertoires likely differ.

Assay execution took place at the deep level. The assay was immunoSEQ multiplex PCR, and TCRdb's table has in-frame clones only and misses some. Altogether roughly 640,000 clones are present, over 65% being singletons, with the ten largest covering under 2%. For this clone: No antigen is known for it.

The sample taken for sequencing was memory CD4+ T cells sorted from blood. Specified subset: CD45RA-negative fraction. The receptor was isolated from a woman aged 30 to 39 in good health.

CDR3 nucleotides: TGTGCCAGCAGCTTAGCCCACTCCTCTGGAAACACCATATATTTT. It specifies CASSLAHSSGNTIYF. The chain carries TRBV11-2 and TRBJ1-3; no reliable D call. Trimming shortened V by 1 base and J by 0 bases, and 7 bases separated the two germline ends. The CDR3 has 15 amino acids. The germline CDR1 and CDR2 sequences are SGHAT and FQNNGV. The full variable domain, its missing parts supplied by reference TRBV11-2 and TRBJ1-3, is EAGVAQSPRYKIIEKRQSVAFWCNPISGHATLYWYQQILGQGPKLLIQFQNNGVVDDSQLPKDRFSAERLKGVDSTLKIQPAKLEDSAVYLCASSLAHSSGNTIYFGEGSWLTVV.